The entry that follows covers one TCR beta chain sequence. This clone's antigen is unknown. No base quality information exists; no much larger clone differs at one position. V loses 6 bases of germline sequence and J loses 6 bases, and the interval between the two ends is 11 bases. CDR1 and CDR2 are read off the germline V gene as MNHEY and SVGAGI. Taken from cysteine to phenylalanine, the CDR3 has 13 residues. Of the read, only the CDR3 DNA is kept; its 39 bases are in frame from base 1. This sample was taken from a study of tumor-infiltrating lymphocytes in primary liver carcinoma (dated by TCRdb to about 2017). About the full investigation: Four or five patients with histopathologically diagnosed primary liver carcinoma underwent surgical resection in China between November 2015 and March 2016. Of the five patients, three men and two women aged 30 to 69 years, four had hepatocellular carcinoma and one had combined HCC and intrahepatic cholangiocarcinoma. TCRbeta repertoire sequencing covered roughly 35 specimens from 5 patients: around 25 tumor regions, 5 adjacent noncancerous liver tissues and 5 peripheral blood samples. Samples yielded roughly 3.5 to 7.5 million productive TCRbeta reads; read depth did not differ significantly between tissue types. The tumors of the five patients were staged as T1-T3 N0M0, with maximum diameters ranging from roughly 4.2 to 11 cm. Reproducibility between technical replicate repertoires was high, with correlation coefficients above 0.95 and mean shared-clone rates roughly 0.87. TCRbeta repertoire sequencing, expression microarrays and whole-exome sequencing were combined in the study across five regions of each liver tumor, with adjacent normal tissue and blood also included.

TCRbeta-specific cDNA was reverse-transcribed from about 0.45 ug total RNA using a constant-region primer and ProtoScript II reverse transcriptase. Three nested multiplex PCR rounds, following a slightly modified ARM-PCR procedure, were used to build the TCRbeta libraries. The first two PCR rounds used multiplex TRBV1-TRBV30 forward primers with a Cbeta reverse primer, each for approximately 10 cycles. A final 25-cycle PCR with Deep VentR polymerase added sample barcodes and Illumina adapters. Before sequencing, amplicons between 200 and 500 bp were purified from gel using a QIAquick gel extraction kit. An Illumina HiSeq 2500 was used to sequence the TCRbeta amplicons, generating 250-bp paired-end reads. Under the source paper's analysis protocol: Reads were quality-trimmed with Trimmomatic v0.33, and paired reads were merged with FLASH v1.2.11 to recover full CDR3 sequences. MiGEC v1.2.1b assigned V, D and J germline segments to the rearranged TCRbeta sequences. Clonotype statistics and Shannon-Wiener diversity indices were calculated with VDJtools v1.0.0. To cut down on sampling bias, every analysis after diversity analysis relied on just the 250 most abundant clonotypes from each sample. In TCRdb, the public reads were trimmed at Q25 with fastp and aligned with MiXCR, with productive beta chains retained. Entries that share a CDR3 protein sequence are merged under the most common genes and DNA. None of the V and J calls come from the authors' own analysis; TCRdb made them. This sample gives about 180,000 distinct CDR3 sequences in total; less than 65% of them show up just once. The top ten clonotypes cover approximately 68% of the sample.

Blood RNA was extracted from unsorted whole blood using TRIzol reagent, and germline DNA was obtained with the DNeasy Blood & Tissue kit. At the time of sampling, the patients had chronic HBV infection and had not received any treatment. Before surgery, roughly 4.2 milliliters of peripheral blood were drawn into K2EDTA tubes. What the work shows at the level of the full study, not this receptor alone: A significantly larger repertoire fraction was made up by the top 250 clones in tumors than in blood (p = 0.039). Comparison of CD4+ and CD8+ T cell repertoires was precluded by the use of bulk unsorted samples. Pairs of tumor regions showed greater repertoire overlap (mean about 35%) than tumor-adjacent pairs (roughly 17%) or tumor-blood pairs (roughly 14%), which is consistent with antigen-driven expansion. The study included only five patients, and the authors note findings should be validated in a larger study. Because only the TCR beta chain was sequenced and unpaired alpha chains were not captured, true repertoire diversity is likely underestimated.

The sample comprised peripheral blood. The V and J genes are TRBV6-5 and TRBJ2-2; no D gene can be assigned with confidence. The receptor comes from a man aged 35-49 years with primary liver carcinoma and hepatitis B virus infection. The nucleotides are TGTGCCAGCAGCTCCCGCTATCCCGGGGAGCTGTTTTTT. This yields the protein CASSSRYPGELFF.